The rows below give T cell receptor beta chains drawn from one sample of a study of shared clonotypes between healthy human individuals. Profiling relied on immunoSEQ multiplex PCR, and the TCRdb table lists in-frame clones only, not all of them. Of some 500,000 clones in the sample, about 96% are singletons; the top ten hold roughly 0.06%. The sample was naive CD4+ T cells sorted from blood. These receptors originate from a woman in her twenties or thirties in good health. Each CDR3 is given without its conserved first and last residue. Each record gives: CDR3 protein, V gene, clone size. Size values are once, few and many counts, or a class for expanded clones, and some rows have none.

ASSAQGVETEAF TRBV5-1 NA
ASRGLAAYNEQF TRBV28 NA
ASSYRDISTDTQY TRBV7-2 NA
ASSLEINRNEQY TRBV7-2 NA
AVRGTVREKLF TRBV28 NA
ASSQTGRLVEQY TRBV14 NA
ASSRESGANEKLF TRBV7-9 NA
ASSSGLAGVGETQY TRBV5-4 once
AIRDREETQY TRBV10-3 NA
ASTRDRVGETQY TRBV28 NA
ASSLASSTDTQY TRBV7-9 NA
ASSMEAGGALNYGYT TRBV19 NA
ASSPPVQPEAF TRBV18 NA
ASSTDRAHEQF TRBV11-2 NA